One and the same sample provided the 7 T cell receptor beta chains below, sequenced in a study of cytomegalovirus exposure and HLA in healthy donors. 13 Jbeta primers and 60 Vbeta primers were used for the PCR. Data came from immunoSEQ multiplex PCR; TCRdb stores just in-frame clones and leaves some out. The repertoire holds fewer than 90,000 clones, with about three quarters as singletons. Sequencing was done on a sample of PBMCs. The receptors here all came from a man aged 25-40 years in good health and CMV-seropositive.

The J gene is TRBJ2-5, the V gene TRBV6-5, with 7 bases aligning to TRBD1. The CDR3 consists of 15 residues. Germline CDR1 is MNHEY and CDR2 is SVGAGI. Losses at the gene ends were 4 bases for V and 2 bases for J; bases not matched to a gene: 7. CDR3 sequence: CASSSRDSDQETQYF. DNA for the CDR3: TGTGCCAGCAGTTCCAGGGACAGCGATCAAGAGACCCAGTACTTC.

This clone was detected only a few times. This chain uses TRBV5-1 with TRBJ2-2; TRBD1 aligns across 8 bases. CDR1 is SGHRS, CDR2 YFSETQ, per germline. CDR3 length: 14 residues. The junction had 7 bases not matched to a gene; V was cut back by 8 bases and J by 4 bases. CDR3 coding DNA: TGCGCCAGTATGGGCACAGGGGGCACCGGGGAGCTGTTTTTT. It translates to CASMGTGGTGELFF.

This chain connects TRBV7-2 to TRBJ2-4; 15 nucleotides agree with TRBD2. Unmatched junction bases numbered 9, after V lost 5 bases and J lost 7 bases. CDR1 is SGHTA, CDR2 FQGNSA, per germline. CDR3 length: 17 residues. The CDR3 coding sequence is TGTGCCAGCAGCCCCCGGACTAGCGGGGGGGCCGCGAACATTCAGTACTTC. Translation: CASSPRTSGGAANIQYF.

The V and J genes are TRBV11-2 and TRBJ2-7, with D unclear. Germline CDR1 and CDR2: SGHAT and FQNNGV. V lost 1 base, J lost 7 bases, and 11 bases lay in between. The length of the CDR3 is 13 residues. CDR3 bases: TGTGCCAGCAGCTTAGTAAGCATTCGGGAGCAGTACTTC. It yields the protein CASSLVSIREQYF.

Only one count was recorded for this clone. The chain combines TRBV30 with TRBJ2-7; possibly TRBD2 for D (6 bases). Germline CDR1 is GTSNPN and CDR2 is SVGIG (reference sequence). The CDR3 has 15 amino acids. V was cut by 4 bases and J by 2 bases, with 18 bases left in between. Here the CDR3 reads CAWNIAGRTTYEQYF. For the CDR3, the DNA is TGTGCCTGGAACATTGCGGGGCGGACTACCTACGAGCAGTACTTC.

The chain carries TRBV7-2 and TRBJ1-2; TRBD1 matches at 8 bases. The CDR3 is made up of 13 amino acids. CDR1 and CDR2 (germline): SGHTA, FQGNSA. J was trimmed by 6 bases and V by 10 bases; bases with no gene match: 10. The CDR3 protein is CATLLRGLNGYTF. The CDR3 DNA follows: TGTGCCACCCTACTCAGGGGGCTCAATGGCTACACCTTC.

The V and J genes are TRBV12-5 and TRBJ1-6; D call uncertain. The CDR3 runs 16 residues. Germline assignment: CDR1 LGHNT and CDR2 FRNRAP. Trimming took 3 bases from V and 5 from J, leaving 14 bases between them. The CDR3 region has the DNA TGTGCTAGTGGTTTTGAAACAGCCAGAAATAATTCACCCCTCCACTTT. This translates into CASGFETARNNSPLHF.